The TCR beta chain described here comes from a study of T cells in Graves' hyperthyroidism and ophthalmopathy. Findings of the study overall: Most expanded thyroid clonotypes above 0.001 also appeared in blood.

CDR3 length equals 12 residues. J gave up 12 bases and V 6 bases, and 7 bases lay outside the gene matches. The V gene's germline CDR1 is SNHLY and CDR2 FYNNEI. A note on this clonotype: The antigen remains unidentified.

Subjects aged 18 to 65 presented with newly diagnosed hyperthyroidism of less than 2 months' duration. Researchers amplified the TCR beta CDR3 regions from RNA transcripts. TCR CDR3 underwent first-round RT-PCR with the HTBI primer set. TCRdb re-called the multiplex PCR reads with MiXCR, one entry per CDR3 protein. The data show approximately 370,000 distinct CDR3 sequences, roughly 17% seen once. The source is a woman in her 30s with Graves' hyperthyroidism that later progressed to Graves' ophthalmopathy. Sequencing was done on a sample of blood. The J gene is TRBJ2-4, the V gene TRBV2; TRBD1 matches at 8 bases. The CDR3 loop reads CASSPGQGYQYF. The CDR3 bases are TGTGCCAGCAGCCCCGGACAGGGCTATCAGTACTTC.